Listed here are 13 T cell receptor beta chains from one sample, sequenced in a study of blood T cell repertoires in COVID-19. This table comes from immunoSEQ multiplex PCR, and its TCRdb copy is limited to in-frame clones, with some not included. The sample holds some 200,000 clones, 60% to 85% seen once. Sequencing was done on a sample of peripheral blood. Receptor source: a woman between 65 and 79 years old with acute or convalescent COVID-19.

Remarks on this clone: Other DNA sequences in this sample translate to the same CDR3. The rearrangement links TRBV10-1 to TRBJ1-1, with 7 bases aligning to TRBD1. Germline V CDR1 and CDR2: WNHNN, SYGVQD (reference sequence). With V trimmed by 6 bases and J by 5 bases, 6 bases remained unmatched. The CDR3 runs to 13 residues. CDR3 amino acids: CASRKTGATEAFF. In DNA form, the CDR3 reads TGCGCCAGCAGGAAAACAGGGGCTACTGAAGCTTTCTTT.

The chain is built from TRBV6-5 and TRBJ2-5, with TRBD2 as a possible D gene (6 bases). The CDR3 spans 15 residues. Germline CDR1 is MNHEY and CDR2 is SVGAGI. V lost 6 bases and J lost 5, with 19 bases in between. CDR3 nucleotides: TGTGCCAGCAGACCGAGCGGGCGACGCCTGGAGACCCAGTACTTC. Translated: CASRPSGRRLETQYF.

J is TRBJ2-1 and V is TRBV19, with TRBD2 matching 8 bases. V shed 9 bases, J shed 5 bases, and the junction held 6 bases outside the gene matches. The germline gives CDR1 LNHDA, CDR2 SQIVND (reference sequence). The CDR3 has 13 amino acids. The CDR3 spells CASRSSGDNEQFF. The CDR3 bases are TGTGCCAGCCGGAGTAGCGGGGACAATGAGCAGTTCTTC.

V is TRBV7-8 and J is TRBJ2-1, with 11 bases that match TRBD2. V lost 5 bases to trimming and J lost 0 bases; unmatched junction nucleotides: 12. CDR1 and CDR2 (germline): SGHVS, FQNEAQ. The CDR3 extends over 19 amino acids. CDR3 amino acids: CASSIYSGGAIRSYNEQFF. The CDR3 DNA sequence: TGTGCCAGCAGCATCTATAGCGGGGGGGCGATTCGCTCCTACAATGAGCAGTTCTTC. Together with reference TRBV7-8 and TRBJ2-1, the CDR3 gives the full variable domain: GAGVSQSPRYKVAKRGQDVALRCDPISGHVSLFWYQQALGQGPEFLTYFQNEAQLDKSGLPSDRFFAERPEGSVSTLKIQRTQQEDSAVYLCASSIYSGGAIRSYNEQFFGPGTRLTVL.

The chain has TRBV24-1 and TRBJ2-1; 8 bases are a match to TRBD1. Looked up from germline, CDR1 is KGHDR and CDR2 is SFDVKD. The V gene end was trimmed by 4 bases and the J gene end by 0 bases; junction bases not matched to a gene: 4. CDR3 length equals 16 residues. The CDR3 DNA reads as TGTGCCACCAGTGAACGAGACAGGGGCTCCTACAATGAGCAGTTCTTC. It specifies CATSERDRGSYNEQFF.

The chain joins TRBV18 to TRBJ1-5, with no clear D. In germline, CDR1 is KGHSH, CDR2 LQKENI. Trimming left V 2 bases short and J 1 base short, with 9 bases between. The CDR3 sequence is 15 residues long. CDR3 loop: CASSPSVISNQPQHF. As DNA, the CDR3 is TGTGCCAGCTCACCAAGCGTTATCAGCAATCAGCCCCAGCATTTT.

The chain employs TRBV9 and TRBJ2-5, with 9 bases aligning to TRBD1. The CDR3 is made up of 15 amino acids. Germline values: CDR1 SGDLS, CDR2 YYNGEE. V shed 3 bases, J shed 5 bases, and the junction held 8 bases outside the gene matches. In DNA, the CDR3 is TGTGCCAGCAGCGGGACAGGGGTCTTTCAGGAGACCCAGTACTTC. Its protein is CASSGTGVFQETQYF.

The chain couples TRBV10-3 to TRBJ2-2; maybe TRBD1 (5 bases). Germline CDR1 and CDR2: ENHRY and SYGVKD. V was trimmed by 11 bases and J by 0 bases, leaving 13 bases between them. The CDR3 has 14 amino acids. In nucleotides, the CDR3 is TGTGCCGCTGAGAGGACAACGAACACCGGGGAGCTGTTTTTT. This sequence encodes CAAERTTNTGELFF.

The genes are TRBV5-5 and TRBJ2-2; D is perhaps TRBD2 (6 bases). Trimming took 2 bases from V and 4 from J, leaving 9 bases between them. CDR3 length: 14 residues. Germline lookup yields CDR1 SGHKS and CDR2 YYEKEE (reference sequence). CDR3 in amino acids: CASSLSGGTGELFF. As DNA, the CDR3 is TGTGCCAGCAGCTTATCCGGGGGCACCGGGGAGCTGTTTTTT.

The CDR3 loop is CASSLARRVTGELFF. DNA of the CDR3: TGTGCCAGCAGCTTGGCTCGGAGGGTGACCGGGGAGCTGTTTTTT. The V and J genes are TRBV7-2 and TRBJ2-2; possible D gene TRBD2, 6 bases. V shed 3 bases and J shed 5 bases, with 13 bases lying between them. The germline V gene has CDR1 SGHTA and CDR2 FQGNSA. The CDR3 runs to 15 residues. Full variable domain (rest looked up from reference TRBV7-2 and TRBJ2-2): GAGVSQSPSNKVTEKGKDVELRCDPISGHTALYWYRQSLGQGLEFLIYFQGNSAPDKSGLPSDRFSAERTGGSVSTLTIQRTQQEDSAVYLCASSLARRVTGELFFGEGSRLTVL.

V is TRBV2 and J is TRBJ1-1; TRBD1 might be the D (6 bases). The CDR3 sequence is 13 residues long. V lost 4 bases to trimming and J lost 3 bases, with 9 bases between them. Looked up from germline, CDR1 is SNHLY and CDR2 is FYNNEI. The CDR3 nucleotides are TGTGCCAGCAGTGGTCAGGGGTACACTGAAGCTTTCTTT. Protein product: CASSGQGYTEAFF.

Of note for this clone: Other DNA sequences in this specimen translate into the identical CDR3. The chain has TRBV18 and TRBJ2-7; TRBD1 matches 10 bases. Germline V gene lookup returns CDR1 KGHSH and CDR2 LQKENI. The CDR3 runs 15 residues. J lost 4 bases, V lost 4 bases, and 7 bases had no gene match. The CDR3 here is CASSRPGQGFYEQYF. The CDR3 bases are TGTGCCAGCTCACGACCGGGACAGGGGTTTTACGAGCAGTACTTC.

The table lists this clone with a few counts. The chain links TRBV7-2 to TRBJ1-2; 7 nucleotides match TRBD1. The CDR3 extends over 14 amino acids. With 5 bases clipped from V and 4 bases from J, the junction kept 7 bases outside the gene matches. Germline V gene lookup returns CDR1 SGHTA and CDR2 FQGNSA. CDR3 sequence (DNA): TGTGCCAGCAGCAGGGACAGTTCGCTCTATGGCTACACCTTC. Translated: CASSRDSSLYGYTF.